This T cell receptor (beta chain) stems from a study of T cells in Graves' hyperthyroidism and ophthalmopathy. Study results and caveats: Ophthalmopathy was predicted by the model a median of approximately six months ahead of onset.

The CDR3 regions of TCR beta were amplified from RNA transcripts. Researchers ran a first-round RT-PCR on the TCR CDR3 using the HTBI primer set. TCRdb fed the multiplex PCR reads into MiXCR, producing one record per CDR3 protein. Of approximately 640,000 distinct CDR3 sequences detected, approximately 15% appear once; the ten largest clones hold around 16%. The table lists this clonotype with many counts. Its antigen is as yet unknown. Diagnosis rested on symptoms, serum thyroxine and TRAb, thyroid ultrasound, and orbital computed tomography. Germline CDR1 reads SGHTA; CDR2 reads FQGTGA. V was cut by 2 bases and J by 6 bases, with 17 bases left in between. CDR3 length: 16 amino acids.

Sequences were obtained from blood. The receptor's source is a man aged 50 to 60 with Graves' hyperthyroidism. This chain uses TRBV7-3 with TRBJ2-1, with D perhaps TRBD2 (5 bases). The CDR3 protein is CASSLLVGVAGNEQFF. The CDR3 region has the DNA TGTGCCAGCAGCTTATTGGTGGGAGTGGCGGGCAATGAGCAGTTCTTC.